These 5 T cell receptor beta chains were sequenced from one sample in a study of T-cell reconstitution after alpha-beta-depleted transplantation in children. This sample's TCRbeta library carried unique molecular identifier barcodes. TCRdb processed the PCR reads anew with MiXCR; each CDR3 protein has one entry. The sample consists of some 520,000 distinct CDR3 sequences, around a third of them appearing once. The material sequenced was PBMCs from the stem cell graft donor, taken from the stem cell graft. The source is a human donor who donated a stem cell graft to a child with aplastic anemia.

V gene TRBV5-5 combines with J gene TRBJ2-1; D is ambiguous. The CDR3 length is 15 residues. V was cut by 6 bases and J by 0 bases, with 13 bases left in between. CDR1 and CDR2 from the germline V gene are SGHKS and YYEKEE (reference sequence). CDR3 nucleotides: TGTGCCAGCAATACCCTAGGAAGCTCCTACAATGAGCAGTTCTTC. This codes for CASNTLGSSYNEQFF.

The chain combines TRBV20-1 with TRBJ2-5; TRBD2 matches 7 bases. The J segment lost 0 bases and the V segment lost 7 bases, leaving 11 bases of the junction unmatched. The CDR3 length is 15 residues. CDR1 is DFQATT and CDR2 is SNEGSKA in the germline V gene (reference sequence). CDR3 coding DNA: TGCAGTGGCGGTCCGCCGGGAGGAAACCAAGAGACCCAGTACTTC. As protein: CSGGPPGGNQETQYF.

This sequence joins TRBV6-2 or TRBV6-3 and TRBJ2-7; D call uncertain. V dropped 2 bases and J dropped 6 bases, with 8 bases sitting between them. CDR1 and CDR2 from the germline V gene are MNHEY and SVGEGT. The CDR3 covers 12 residues. The CDR3 bases are TGTGCCAGCAGTTACGCAGGTGGCGAGCAGTACGTC. Its protein product is CASSYAGGEQYV.

This chain links TRBV5-1 with TRBJ1-5; the D is unclear. Germline V gene sequence: CDR1 SGHRS, CDR2 YFSETQ. CDR3 length: 15 amino acids. Trimming shortened V by 0 bases and J by 8 bases, and 15 bases separated the two germline ends. The CDR3 nucleotides are TGCGCCAGCAGCTTGGAGGGATTACCGAGGGAGCCCCAGCATTTT. This gives the protein CASSLEGLPREPQHF.

The chain carries TRBV29-1 and TRBJ1-4; 8 bases map to TRBD1. Trimming cost V 2 bases and J 8 bases; bases outside gene matches: 4. Germline V CDR1 and CDR2: SQVTM, ANQGSEA. The CDR3 sequence is 13 residues long. The CDR3 loop reads CSVEQGADEKLFF. CDR3 in DNA: TGCAGCGTTGAACAGGGGGCTGACGAAAAACTGTTTTTT.